Listed here are 12 T cell receptor beta chains from one sample, sequenced in a study of cytotoxic CD8 clonotypes in ibrutinib-treated CLL. The protocol was immunoSEQ multiplex PCR, while the TCRdb copy is restricted to in-frame clones and leaves out a portion. The repertoire holds some 300,000 clones, with roughly 79% as singletons. The source was PBMCs, collected before ibrutinib treatment. These receptors were collected from a human donor with chronic lymphocytic leukemia.

The rearrangement uses TRBV7-7 and TRBJ1-3; the D gene is possibly TRBD1 (5 bases). V was trimmed by 5 bases and J by 2 bases, leaving 13 bases between them. Per the germline V gene, CDR1 is SSHAT and CDR2 is FNYEAQ (reference sequence). The CDR3 contains 15 residues. CDR3 protein: CASSPSWGTGNTIYF. The DNA of the CDR3 is TGTGCCAGCAGCCCCAGTTGGGGCACTGGAAACACCATATATTTT.

This clone was found once. This chain uses TRBV6-1 with TRBJ2-7; the D gene is possibly TRBD1 (5 bases). The V end was cut by 2 bases, the J end by 3 bases, with 11 bases between. Germline values: CDR1 MNHNS, CDR2 SASEGT. This CDR3 comprises 14 residues. CDR3 in amino acids: CASSETGNYYEQYF. CDR3 sequence (DNA): TGTGCCAGCAGTGAAACAGGCAATTACTACGAGCAGTACTTC.

The chain has TRBV7-9 and TRBJ2-1, with 14 bases lining up with TRBD2. Unmatched junction bases numbered 9, after V lost 5 bases and J lost 9 bases. Germline V CDR1 and CDR2: SEHNR, FQNEAQ (reference sequence). The CDR3 loop spans 16 amino acids. The CDR3 DNA reads as TGTGCCAGCAGCCCCCAGGGACTAGCGGGAGTTGGTGAGCAGTTCTTC. It yields the protein CASSPQGLAGVGEQFF.

The chain employs TRBV28 and TRBJ1-1; 7 bases align to TRBD1. Germline CDR1 and CDR2: MDHEN and SYDVKM. CDR3 length: 15 residues. The ends lost 3 bases at V and 0 bases at J; junction bases unmatched: 4. The CDR3 reads CASSLTGFLNTEAFF. CDR3 nucleotide sequence: TGTGCCAGCAGTTTGACAGGGTTTTTGAACACTGAAGCTTTCTTT.

This clone was detected a few times. This chain's CDR3 is CASSIAGGSGELFF. In nucleotides, the CDR3 is TGTGCCAGTAGTATAGCGGGAGGTTCCGGGGAGCTGTTTTTT. The rearrangement links TRBV19 to TRBJ2-2, with 7 bases that match TRBD2. CDR1 and CDR2 from the germline V gene are LNHDA and SQIVND (reference sequence). This CDR3 is built from 14 residues. V dropped 1 base and J dropped 6; count of bases not matched to a gene: 2.

The chain is built from TRBV5-1 and TRBJ1-3; the D is unclear. Per the germline V gene, CDR1 is SGHRS and CDR2 is YFSETQ. V was clipped by 0 bases and J by 0 bases, with 10 bases between them. The CDR3 extends over 16 amino acids. CDR3 in DNA: TGCGCCAGCAGCTTGGACGTCAGCTACTCTGGAAACACCATATATTTT. Residues: CASSLDVSYSGNTIYF.

This clone was seen a handful of times. The V call is TRBV7-9, the J call TRBJ2-2; D might be TRBD2 (5 bases). The germline V gene encodes CDR1 SEHNR and CDR2 FQNEAQ (reference sequence). This CDR3 is built from 15 residues. The V end lost 5 bases, the J end lost 5 bases, and 15 bases lay between the germline ends. The chain's CDR3 is CASSPTGIRTGELFF. For the CDR3, the DNA is TGTGCCAGCAGCCCCACGGGGATAAGGACCGGGGAGCTGTTTTTT.

The chain recombines TRBV29-1 with TRBJ2-7, with a possible D match to TRBD1 (6 bases). The CDR3 covers 13 residues. Germline V lookup: CDR1 SQVTM, CDR2 ANQGSEA. Trimming removed 6 bases from V and 0 bases from J, with 12 bases in between. CDR3 DNA: TGCAGCGTCCTAACAGGGAACTCCTACGAGCAGTACTTC. Translated, it gives CSVLTGNSYEQYF.

The rearrangement uses TRBV27 and TRBJ2-7; tentative D call: TRBD1 (5 bases). Germline CDR1 is MNHEY and CDR2 is SMNVEV (reference sequence). The CDR3 consists of 12 residues. V lost 6 bases and J lost 3, with 9 bases in between. CDR3 residues: CASRNRNYEQYF. Written as DNA, the CDR3 is TGTGCCAGCAGGAACAGGAACTACGAGCAGTACTTC.

In DNA form, the CDR3 reads TGTGCCAGCAGCTTGACAGGGGAATACAGTGAAAAACTGTTTTTT. Protein: CASSLTGEYSEKLFF. The chain joins TRBV5-6 to TRBJ1-4; 7 bases match TRBD1. CDR1 is SGHDT and CDR2 is YYEEEE in the germline V gene. Germline trimming cut 1 base from V and 7 bases from J; bases unmatched to any gene: 7. This CDR3 spans 15 amino acids.

This clone was counted once. The rearrangement uses TRBV28 and TRBJ1-3, with 7 bases matching TRBD1. Germline V CDR1 and CDR2: MDHEN, SYDVKM. This CDR3 contains 17 residues. V shed 3 bases and J 0 bases; nucleotides not matched to a gene: 8. Written as DNA, the CDR3 is TGTGCCAGCAGTTTGAACAGGGGCCTGAGCTCTGGAAACACCATATATTTT. Amino acids: CASSLNRGLSSGNTIYF.

The rearrangement joins TRBV5-1 to TRBJ2-7, with 8 bases lining up with TRBD2. This CDR3 has 14 amino acids. Germline V CDR1 and CDR2: SGHRS, YFSETQ. V shed 4 bases and J 3 bases; nucleotides not matched to a gene: 6. This CDR3 reads CASSLVAGNYEQYF. In DNA form, the CDR3 reads TGCGCCAGCAGCCTAGTAGCGGGAAACTACGAGCAGTACTTC.